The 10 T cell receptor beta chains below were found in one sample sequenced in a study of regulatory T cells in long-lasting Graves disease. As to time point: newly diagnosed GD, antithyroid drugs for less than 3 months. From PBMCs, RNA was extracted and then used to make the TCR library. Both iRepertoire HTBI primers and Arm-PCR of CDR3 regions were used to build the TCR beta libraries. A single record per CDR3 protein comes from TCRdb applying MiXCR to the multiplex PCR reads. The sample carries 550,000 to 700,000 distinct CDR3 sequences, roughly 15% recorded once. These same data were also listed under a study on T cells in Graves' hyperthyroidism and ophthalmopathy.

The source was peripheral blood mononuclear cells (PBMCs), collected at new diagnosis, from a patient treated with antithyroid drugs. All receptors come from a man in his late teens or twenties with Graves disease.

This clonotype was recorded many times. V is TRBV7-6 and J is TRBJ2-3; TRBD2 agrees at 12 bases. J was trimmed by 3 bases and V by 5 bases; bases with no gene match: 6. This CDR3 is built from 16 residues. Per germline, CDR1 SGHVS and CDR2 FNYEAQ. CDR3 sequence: CASSERTSGATDTQYF. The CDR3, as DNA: TGTGCCAGCAGCGAAAGGACTAGCGGGGCGACAGATACGCAGTATTTT.

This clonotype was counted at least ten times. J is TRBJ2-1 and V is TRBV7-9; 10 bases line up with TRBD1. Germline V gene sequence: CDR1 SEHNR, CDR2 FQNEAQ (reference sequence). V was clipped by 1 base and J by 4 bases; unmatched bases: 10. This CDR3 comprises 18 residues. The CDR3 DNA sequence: TGTGCCAGCAGCTTAGTGACAAGCGGGACAGGGGTTTACAATGAGCAGTTCTTC. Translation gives CASSLVTSGTGVYNEQFF. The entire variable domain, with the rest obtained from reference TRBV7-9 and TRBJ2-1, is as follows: DTGVSQNPRHKITKRGQNVTFRCDPISEHNRLYWYRQTLGQGPEFLTYFQNEAQLEKSRLLSDRFSAERPKGSFSTLEIQRTEQGDSAMYLCASSLVTSGTGVYNEQFFGPGTRLTVL.

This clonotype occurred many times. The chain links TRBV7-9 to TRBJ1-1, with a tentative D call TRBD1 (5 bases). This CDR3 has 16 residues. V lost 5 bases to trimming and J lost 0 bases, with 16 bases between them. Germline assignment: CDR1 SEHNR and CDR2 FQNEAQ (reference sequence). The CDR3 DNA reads TGTGCCAGCAGCCCACAACCGGGACGGATGAACACTGAAGCTTTCTTT. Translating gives CASSPQPGRMNTEAFF.

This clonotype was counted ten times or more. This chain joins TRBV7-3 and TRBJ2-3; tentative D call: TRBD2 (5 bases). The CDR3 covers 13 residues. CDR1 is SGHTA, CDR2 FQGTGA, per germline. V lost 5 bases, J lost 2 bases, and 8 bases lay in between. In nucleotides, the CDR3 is TGTGCCAGCAGCAAAGGACTCACAGATACGCAGTATTTT. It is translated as CASSKGLTDTQYF.

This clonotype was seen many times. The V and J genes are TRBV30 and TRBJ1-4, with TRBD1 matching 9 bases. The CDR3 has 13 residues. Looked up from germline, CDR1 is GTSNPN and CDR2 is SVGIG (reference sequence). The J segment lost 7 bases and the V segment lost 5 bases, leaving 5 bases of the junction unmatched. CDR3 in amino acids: CAWAGQGGEKLFF. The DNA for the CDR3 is TGTGCCTGGGCGGGACAGGGAGGTGAAAAACTGTTTTTT.

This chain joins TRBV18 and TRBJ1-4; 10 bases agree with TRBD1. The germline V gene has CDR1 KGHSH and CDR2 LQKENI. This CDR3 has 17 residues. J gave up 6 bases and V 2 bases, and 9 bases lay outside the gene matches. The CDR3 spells CASSPLSSGTGDEKLFF. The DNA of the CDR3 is TGTGCCAGCTCACCATTGTCATCGGGGACAGGGGATGAAAAACTGTTTTTT.

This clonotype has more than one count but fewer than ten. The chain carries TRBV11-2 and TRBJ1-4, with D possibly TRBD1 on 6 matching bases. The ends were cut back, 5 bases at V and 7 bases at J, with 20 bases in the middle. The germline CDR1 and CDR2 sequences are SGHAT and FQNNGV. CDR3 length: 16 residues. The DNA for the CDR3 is TGTGCCAGCAGCCCCCAATGGGGGGCAGGGAGTGAAAAACTGTTTTTT. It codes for CASSPQWGAGSEKLFF.

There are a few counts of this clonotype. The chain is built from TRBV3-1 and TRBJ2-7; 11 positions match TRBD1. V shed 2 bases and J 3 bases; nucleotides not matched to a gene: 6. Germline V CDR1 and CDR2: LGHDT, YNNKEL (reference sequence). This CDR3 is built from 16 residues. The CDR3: CASSQSGTGGIYEQYF. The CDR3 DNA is TGTGCCAGCAGCCAATCCGGGACAGGGGGTATCTACGAGCAGTACTTC.

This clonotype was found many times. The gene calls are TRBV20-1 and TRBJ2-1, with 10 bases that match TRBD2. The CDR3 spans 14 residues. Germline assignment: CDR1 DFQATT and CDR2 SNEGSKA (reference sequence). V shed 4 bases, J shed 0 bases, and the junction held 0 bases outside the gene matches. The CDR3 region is CSATSGSSYNEQFF. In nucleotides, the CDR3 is TGCAGTGCTACTAGCGGGAGCTCCTACAATGAGCAGTTCTTC.

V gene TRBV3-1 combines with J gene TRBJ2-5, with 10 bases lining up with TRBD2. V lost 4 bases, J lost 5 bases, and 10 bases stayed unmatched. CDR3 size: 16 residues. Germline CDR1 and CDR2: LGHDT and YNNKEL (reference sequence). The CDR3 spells CASSPGSGRAGETQYF. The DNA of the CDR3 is TGTGCCAGCAGCCCAGGGAGCGGGAGGGCCGGGGAGACCCAGTACTTC.